This TCR beta chain was captured in a study of blood T cells in healthy people across ages. Findings and limits, study-wide: As age increased, TCR beta diversity per million T cells fell in a roughly linear fashion.

Primed by a sample-barcoded 5' primer and a J-beta primer mix, a second PCR proceeded for about 7 to 11 cycles. All samples yielded 2.5 million or more CDR3-containing paired-end reads. One entry per CDR3 protein, called by TCRdb with MiXCR from the 5' RACE reads. The sample records around 780,000 distinct CDR3 sequences, 45% to 70% being singletons. A remark on this clonotype: The antigen remains unidentified.

The CDR3 loop spans 15 amino acids. Germline V gives CDR1 MNHNS, CDR2 SASEGT. V shed 1 base and J 3 bases; nucleotides not matched to a gene: 5. Healthy Russian Caucasian donors spanned ages about 6 to 100 years. Samples had at least 7 million PBMCs isolated from them. The chain carries TRBV6-1 and TRBJ2-7; 8 bases fit TRBD1. The TCR originated in a man aged 35 to 55 in good health. The sample comprised blood. The CDR3, as DNA: TGTGCCAGCAGTGAAGGACAGGGGTTCCACTACGAGCAGTACTTC. Protein product: CASSEGQGFHYEQYF.